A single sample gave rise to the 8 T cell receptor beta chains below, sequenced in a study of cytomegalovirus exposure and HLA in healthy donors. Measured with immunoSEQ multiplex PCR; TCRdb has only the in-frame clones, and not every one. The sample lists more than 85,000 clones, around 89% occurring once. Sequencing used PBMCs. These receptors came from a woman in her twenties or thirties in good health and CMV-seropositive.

In DNA, the CDR3 is TGTGCCAGCAGCCAAGCGCACGGGTCCTCAGACTATGGCTACACCTTC. Its translation is CASSQAHGSSDYGYTF. This sequence joins TRBV4-2 and TRBJ1-2, with D uncertain. Trimming took off 1 base at V and 3 bases at J, with 15 bases between the two ends. Germline lookup yields CDR1 LGHNA and CDR2 YNFKEQ. This CDR3 is 16 amino acids long.

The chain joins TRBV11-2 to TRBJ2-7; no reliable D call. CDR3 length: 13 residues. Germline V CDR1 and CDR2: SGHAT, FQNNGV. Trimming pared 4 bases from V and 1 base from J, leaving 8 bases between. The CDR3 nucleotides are TGTGCCAGCAGCTATTCAGATTCCTACGAGCAGTACTTC. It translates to CASSYSDSYEQYF.

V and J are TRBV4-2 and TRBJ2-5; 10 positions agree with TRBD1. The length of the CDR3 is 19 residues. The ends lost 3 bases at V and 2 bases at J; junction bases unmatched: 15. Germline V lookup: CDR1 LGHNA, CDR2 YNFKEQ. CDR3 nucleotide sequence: TGTGCCAGCAGCCAGGGTTGGGACCGCGGGACAGGGGTTCAAGAGACCCAGTACTTC. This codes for CASSQGWDRGTGVQETQYF.

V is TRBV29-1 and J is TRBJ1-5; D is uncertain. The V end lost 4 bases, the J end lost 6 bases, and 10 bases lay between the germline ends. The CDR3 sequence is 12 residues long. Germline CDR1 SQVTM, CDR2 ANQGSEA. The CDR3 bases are TGCAGCGTTGGAACAGTACGTCAGCCCCAGCATTTT. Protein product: CSVGTVRQPQHF.

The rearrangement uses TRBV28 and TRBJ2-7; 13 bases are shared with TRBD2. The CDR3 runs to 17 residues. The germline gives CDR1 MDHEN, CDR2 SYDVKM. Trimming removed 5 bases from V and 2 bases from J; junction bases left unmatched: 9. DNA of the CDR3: TGTGCCAGCAGTCCCCATACGGGACTAGCGGGGACCTACGAGCAGTACTTC. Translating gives CASSPHTGLAGTYEQYF.

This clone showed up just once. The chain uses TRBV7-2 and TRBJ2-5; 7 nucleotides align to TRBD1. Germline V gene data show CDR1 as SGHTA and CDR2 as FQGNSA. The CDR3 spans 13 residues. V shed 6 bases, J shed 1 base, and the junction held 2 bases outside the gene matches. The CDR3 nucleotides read TGTGCCAGCAGTTGGGACAGCCAAGAGACCCAGTACTTC. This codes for CASSWDSQETQYF.

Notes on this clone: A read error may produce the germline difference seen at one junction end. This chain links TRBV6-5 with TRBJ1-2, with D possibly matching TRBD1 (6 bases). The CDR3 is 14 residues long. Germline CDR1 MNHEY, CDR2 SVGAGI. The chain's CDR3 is CASRPTGLGPGHTF. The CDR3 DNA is TGTGCCAGCAGACCTACAGGGCTCGGACCTGGCCACACCTTC.

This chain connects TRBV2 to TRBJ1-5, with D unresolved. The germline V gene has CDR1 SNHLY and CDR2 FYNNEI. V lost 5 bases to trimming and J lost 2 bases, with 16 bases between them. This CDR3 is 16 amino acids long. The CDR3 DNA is TGTGCCAGCAGTCCCTCTACGACAATCGGCAATCAGCCCCAGCATTTT. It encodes CASSPSTTIGNQPQHF.